The 8 T cell receptor beta chains below were found in one sample sequenced in a study of blood T cell repertoires in COVID-19. Some clones are missing from TCRdb's copy, which holds only in-frame ones; the method was immunoSEQ multiplex PCR. This table has 400,000 to 450,000 clones, roughly 88% appearing once. Sequencing input: peripheral blood. The receptors shown here come from a woman in her 30s with active or convalescent COVID-19.

J is TRBJ2-7 and V is TRBV6-5, with 10 bases lining up with TRBD1. The CDR3 extends over 14 amino acids. Germline V gene sequence: CDR1 MNHEY, CDR2 SVGAGI. V was clipped by 6 bases and J by 2 bases; unmatched bases: 4. DNA of the CDR3: TGTGCCAGCAGGAGGACAGGGGGTCCCTACGAGCAGTACTTC. Amino acids: CASRRTGGPYEQYF.

This clone was counted once. At the DNA level, this CDR3 is encoded by other sequences in the same sample as well. The chain couples TRBV2 to TRBJ1-2; 9 positions match TRBD1. The germline V gene encodes CDR1 SNHLY and CDR2 FYNNEI. V dropped 3 bases and J dropped 8; count of bases not matched to a gene: 7. The length of the CDR3 is 14 residues. In nucleotides, the CDR3 is TGTGCCAGCAGTGAGGGACAGGGACTTGGAGGCTACACCTTC. Protein: CASSEGQGLGGYTF.

This chain links TRBV27 with TRBJ2-1; TRBD1 matches 10 bases. Germline lookup yields CDR1 MNHEY and CDR2 SMNVEV (reference sequence). J gave up 2 bases and V 5 bases, and 9 bases lay outside the gene matches. This CDR3 is 17 amino acids long. The CDR3 protein is CASSVPGQGITYNEQFF. CDR3 nucleotides: TGTGCCAGCAGTGTCCCGGGACAGGGGATCACCTACAATGAGCAGTTCTTC.

V and J are TRBV10-3 and TRBJ1-2; the match to TRBD1 covers 7 bases. The length of the CDR3 is 14 residues. V lost 4 bases and J lost 5; bases outside the gene matches: 7. Germline V gene lookup returns CDR1 ENHRY and CDR2 SYGVKD. The CDR3 loop is CAISVEGAWYGYTF. The CDR3 coding sequence is TGTGCCATCAGTGTTGAGGGGGCTTGGTATGGCTACACCTTC.

The J gene is TRBJ2-1, the V gene TRBV2, with 10 nucleotides matching TRBD2. The CDR3 runs to 15 residues. The germline V gene has CDR1 SNHLY and CDR2 FYNNEI. V was pared by 5 bases and J by 5 bases, with 6 bases of the junction left unmatched. This CDR3 is CASSLASGSNNEQFF. CDR3 nucleotide sequence: TGTGCCAGCAGTCTCGCTAGCGGGAGTAACAATGAGCAGTTCTTC.

The chain has TRBV6-5 and TRBJ2-7; maybe TRBD1 (6 bases). CDR1 and CDR2 from the germline V gene are MNHEY and SVGAGI. This CDR3 has 12 amino acids. Trimming stripped 7 bases from V and 4 bases from J, with 11 bases between. DNA of the CDR3: TGTGCCAGCAAATCACAGGGTTACGAGCAGTACTTC. Translated: CASKSQGYEQYF.

This chain joins TRBV6-5 and TRBJ2-2; D remains unclear. Germline V CDR1 and CDR2: MNHEY, SVGAGI. This CDR3 contains 14 residues. V lost 6 bases to trimming and J lost 2 bases, with 10 bases between them. CDR3 in DNA: TGTGCCAGCAGGGGTGACACAAACACCGGGGAGCTGTTTTTT. Translation: CASRGDTNTGELFF.

This clone was seen a handful of times. The chain joins TRBV19 to TRBJ2-7, with D tentatively TRBD2 (6 bases). CDR1 is LNHDA and CDR2 is SQIVND in the germline V gene (reference sequence). With 5 bases removed from V and 4 bases from J, the gap between germline ends came to 15 bases. This CDR3 is built from 14 residues. CDR3 sequence reads: CASSGLARPYEQYF. In DNA, the CDR3 is TGTGCCAGTAGTGGGCTAGCGCGGCCTTACGAGCAGTACTTC.